One sample yielded the 10 T cell receptor beta chains listed below, sequenced in a study of cytomegalovirus exposure and HLA in healthy donors. Primers included in the PCR were 60 Vbeta and 13 Jbeta primers. Assay: immunoSEQ multiplex PCR; the TCRdb copy retains only in-frame clones and omits some. The sample includes around 160,000 clones, over 80% of them seen just once. Sequenced input: PBMCs. Receptors originate from a man aged 50 or older in good health and CMV-seropositive.

V is TRBV7-3 and J is TRBJ1-6, with a possible D match to TRBD1 (6 bases). Trimming left V 1 base short and J 0 bases short, with 10 bases between. Germline-derived CDR1 and CDR2 are SGHTA and FQGTGA. CDR3 length: 17 amino acids. CDR3 in amino acids: CASSLMGAPSYNSPLHF. CDR3 DNA: TGTGCCAGCAGCTTAATGGGGGCGCCCTCCTATAATTCACCCCTCCACTTT.

V is TRBV5-8 and J is TRBJ1-2; TRBD1 aligns across 9 bases. The germline V gene has CDR1 SGHTS and CDR2 YDEGEE. This CDR3 spans 15 amino acids. V was clipped by 3 bases and J by 4 bases; unmatched bases: 7. CDR3 amino acids: CASSSGTGRLYGYTF. The CDR3 DNA reads TGTGCCAGCAGCTCCGGGACAGGGAGGCTCTATGGCTACACCTTC.

J is TRBJ1-1 and V is TRBV29-1, with D unresolved. The germline CDR1 and CDR2 sequences are SQVTM and ANQGSEA. This CDR3 is 12 amino acids long. CDR3 sequence: CFCILVVGSAFF. CDR3 in DNA: TGCTTCTGTATTTTGGTAGTCGGGAGCGCTTTCTTT.

The chain has TRBV7-2 and TRBJ2-3; TRBD1 matches 9 bases. Trimming removed 4 bases from V and 2 bases from J; junction bases left unmatched: 4. This CDR3 spans 15 amino acids. Germline loops: CDR1 SGHTA, CDR2 FQGNSA. The CDR3 sequence is CASSSGQGLTDTQYF. In DNA, the CDR3 is TGTGCCAGCAGCTCCGGACAGGGGCTCACAGATACGCAGTATTTT.

The chain joins TRBV25-1 to TRBJ1-1, with 7 bases matching TRBD1. CDR3 length: 13 amino acids. V lost 3 bases, J lost 7 bases, and 5 bases stayed unmatched. CDR1 and CDR2 from the germline V gene are MGHDK and SYGVNS. The CDR3 loop reads CASSEINRGEAFF. CDR3 sequence (DNA): TGTGCCAGCAGTGAGATTAACAGGGGTGAAGCTTTCTTT.

V and J are TRBV18 and TRBJ1-1; unclear D gene. Germline-derived CDR1 and CDR2 are KGHSH and LQKENI. V lost 3 bases to trimming and J lost 3 bases, with 11 bases between them. The CDR3 is 14 residues long. The CDR3 nucleotides read TGTGCCAGCTCACCCCGGAGCTATGACACTGAAGCTTTCTTT. Residues: CASSPRSYDTEAFF.

The chain recombines TRBV27 with TRBJ1-1; the D is unclear. V lost 2 bases and J 5 bases, leaving 9 bases between the germline ends. CDR3 length: 13 residues. Germline V lookup: CDR1 MNHEY, CDR2 SMNVEV (reference sequence). The CDR3 sequence: CASSLGEATEAFF. The DNA for the CDR3 is TGTGCCAGCAGTTTAGGGGAGGCTACTGAAGCTTTCTTT.

CDR3 loop: CAWSPQGYEQYF. The CDR3 bases are TGTGCCTGGAGTCCACAGGGTTACGAGCAGTACTTC. The chain uses TRBV30 and TRBJ2-7; possibly TRBD1 for D (6 bases). Germline-derived CDR1 and CDR2 are GTSNPN and SVGIG (reference sequence). V was cut by 2 bases and J by 4 bases, with 9 bases left in between. This CDR3 is built from 12 residues. The entire variable domain, with the rest obtained from reference TRBV30 and TRBJ2-7, is as follows: SQTIHQWPATLVQPVGSPLSLECTVEGTSNPNLYWYRQAAGRGLQLLFYSVGIGQISSEVPQNLSASRPQDRQFILSSKKLLLSDSGFYLCAWSPQGYEQYFGPGTRLTVT.

The genes are TRBV7-3 and TRBJ2-1; 10 bases are shared with TRBD1. CDR1 is SGHTA, CDR2 FQGTGA, per germline. V lost 5 bases, J lost 4 bases, and 8 bases stayed unmatched. This CDR3 spans 16 amino acids. CDR3 in amino acids: CASSDHGQGGYNEQFF. CDR3 nucleotides: TGTGCCAGCAGCGATCACGGACAGGGGGGGTACAATGAGCAGTTCTTC.

This clone was picked up one time. The same CDR3 also results from other DNA sequences found in this sample. The rearrangement links TRBV7-6 to TRBJ2-3; D might be TRBD2 (5 bases). Trimming left V 3 bases short and J 0 bases short, with 10 bases between. The CDR3 has 15 residues. The V gene's germline CDR1 is SGHVS and CDR2 FNYEAQ. CDR3 protein: CASSLAGASTDTQYF. The CDR3, as DNA: TGTGCCAGCAGCTTGGCGGGCGCTAGCACAGATACGCAGTATTTT.